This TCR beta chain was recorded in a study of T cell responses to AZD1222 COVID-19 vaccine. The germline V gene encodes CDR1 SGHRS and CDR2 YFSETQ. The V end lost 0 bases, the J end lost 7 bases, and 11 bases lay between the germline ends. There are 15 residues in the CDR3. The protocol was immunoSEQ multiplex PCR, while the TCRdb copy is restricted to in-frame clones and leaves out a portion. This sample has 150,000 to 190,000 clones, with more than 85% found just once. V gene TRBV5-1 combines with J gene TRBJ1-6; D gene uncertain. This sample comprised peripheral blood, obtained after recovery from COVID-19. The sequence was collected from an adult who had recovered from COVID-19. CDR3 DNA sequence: TGCGCCAGCAGCTTGGCAACAGCCGACAATTCACCCCTCCACTTT. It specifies CASSLATADNSPLHF.